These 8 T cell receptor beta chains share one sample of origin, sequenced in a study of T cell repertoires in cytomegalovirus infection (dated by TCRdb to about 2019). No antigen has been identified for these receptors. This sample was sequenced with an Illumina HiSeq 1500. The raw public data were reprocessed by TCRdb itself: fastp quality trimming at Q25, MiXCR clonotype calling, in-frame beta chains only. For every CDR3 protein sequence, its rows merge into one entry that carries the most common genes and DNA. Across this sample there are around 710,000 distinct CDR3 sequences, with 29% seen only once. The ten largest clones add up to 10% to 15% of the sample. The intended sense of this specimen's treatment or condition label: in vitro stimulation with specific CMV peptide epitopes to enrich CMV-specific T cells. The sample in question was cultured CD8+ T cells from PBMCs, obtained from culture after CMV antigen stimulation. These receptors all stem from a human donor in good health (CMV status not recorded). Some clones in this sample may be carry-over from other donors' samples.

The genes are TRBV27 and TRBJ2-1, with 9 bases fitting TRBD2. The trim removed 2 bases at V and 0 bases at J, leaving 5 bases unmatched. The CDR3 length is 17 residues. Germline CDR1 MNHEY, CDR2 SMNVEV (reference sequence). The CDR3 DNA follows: TGTGCCAGCAGTTTAGGGGCGGGGGGGCTCTCCTACAATGAGCAGTTCTTC. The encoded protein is CASSLGAGGLSYNEQFF.

CDR3 in amino acids: CASSPRTGGFANYGYTF. DNA for the CDR3: TGTGCCAGCAGCCCCAGGACAGGGGGGTTTGCTAACTATGGCTACACCTTC. The chain links TRBV4-2 to TRBJ1-2; 10 bases map to TRBD1. Germline-derived CDR1 and CDR2 are LGHNA and YNFKEQ. V shed 4 bases and J 0 bases; nucleotides not matched to a gene: 8. The CDR3 is 17 amino acids.

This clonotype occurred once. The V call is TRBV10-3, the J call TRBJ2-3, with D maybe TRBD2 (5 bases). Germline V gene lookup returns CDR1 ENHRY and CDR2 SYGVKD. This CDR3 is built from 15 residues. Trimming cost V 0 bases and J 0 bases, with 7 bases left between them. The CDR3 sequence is CAISESSASTDTQYF. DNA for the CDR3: TGTGCCATCAGTGAGTCTAGCGCTAGCACAGATACGCAGTATTTT.

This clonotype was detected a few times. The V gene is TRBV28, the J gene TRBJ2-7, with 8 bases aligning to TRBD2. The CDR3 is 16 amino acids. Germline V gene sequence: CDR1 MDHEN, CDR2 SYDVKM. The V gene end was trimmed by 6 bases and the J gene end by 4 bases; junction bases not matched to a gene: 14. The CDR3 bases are TGTGCCAGCAGCCCCGAGCGGGGGAGGAGAAGGTACGAGCAGTACGTC. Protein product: CASSPERGRRRYEQYV.

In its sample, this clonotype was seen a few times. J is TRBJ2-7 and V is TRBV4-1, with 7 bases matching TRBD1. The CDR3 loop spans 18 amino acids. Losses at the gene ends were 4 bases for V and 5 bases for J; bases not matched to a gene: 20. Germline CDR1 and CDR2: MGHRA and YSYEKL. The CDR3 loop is CASSRGQASLKGHHEQYV. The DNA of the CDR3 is TGCGCCAGCAGCCGCGGACAGGCAAGTTTAAAGGGTCACCACGAGCAGTACGTC.

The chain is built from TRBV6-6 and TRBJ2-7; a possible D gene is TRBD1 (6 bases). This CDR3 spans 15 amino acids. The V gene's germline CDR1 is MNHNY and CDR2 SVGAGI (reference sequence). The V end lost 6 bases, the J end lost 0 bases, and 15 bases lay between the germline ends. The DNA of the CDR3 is TGTGCCAGCAGGGGTTGGGCAGGGGTCTCCTACGAGCAGTACGTC. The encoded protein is CASRGWAGVSYEQYV.

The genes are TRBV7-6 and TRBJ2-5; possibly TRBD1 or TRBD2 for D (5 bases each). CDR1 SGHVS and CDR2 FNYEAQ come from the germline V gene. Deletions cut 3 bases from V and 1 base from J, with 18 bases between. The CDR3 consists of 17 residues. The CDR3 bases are TGTGCCAGCAGCTTCGTGAGGCAGGGACGAACCCAAGAGACCCAGTACTTC. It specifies CASSFVRQGRTQETQYF.

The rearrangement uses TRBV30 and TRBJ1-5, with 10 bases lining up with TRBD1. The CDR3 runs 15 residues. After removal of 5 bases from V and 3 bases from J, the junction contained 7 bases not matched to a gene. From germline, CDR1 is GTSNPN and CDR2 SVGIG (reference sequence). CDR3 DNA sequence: TGTGCCTGGGCCCTGACAGGGGGCATCAATCAGCCCCAGCATTTT. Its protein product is CAWALTGGINQPQHF.